This T cell receptor beta chain derives from a study of blood T cell repertoires in COVID-19. Clones were sequenced by immunoSEQ multiplex PCR, and TCRdb holds only the in-frame ones, with some missing. The data show some 110,000 clones, approximately 81% seen once. During active infection, Seattle patients enrolled and were then monitored through disease. The CDR3 consists of 15 residues. Deletions cut 0 bases from V and 8 bases from J, with 14 bases between. Germline V gene lookup returns CDR1 SGHNT and CDR2 YENEEA. The TCR was taken from a man older than 75 with COVID-19, enrolled during active disease. Sequencing was done on a sample of peripheral blood. The chain combines TRBV11-3 with TRBJ2-1; D might be TRBD2 (5 bases). The CDR3 nucleotides are TGTGCCAGCAGCTTAGAAGGACTGGGTCCGGATGAGCAGTTCTTC. Its translation is CASSLEGLGPDEQFF.